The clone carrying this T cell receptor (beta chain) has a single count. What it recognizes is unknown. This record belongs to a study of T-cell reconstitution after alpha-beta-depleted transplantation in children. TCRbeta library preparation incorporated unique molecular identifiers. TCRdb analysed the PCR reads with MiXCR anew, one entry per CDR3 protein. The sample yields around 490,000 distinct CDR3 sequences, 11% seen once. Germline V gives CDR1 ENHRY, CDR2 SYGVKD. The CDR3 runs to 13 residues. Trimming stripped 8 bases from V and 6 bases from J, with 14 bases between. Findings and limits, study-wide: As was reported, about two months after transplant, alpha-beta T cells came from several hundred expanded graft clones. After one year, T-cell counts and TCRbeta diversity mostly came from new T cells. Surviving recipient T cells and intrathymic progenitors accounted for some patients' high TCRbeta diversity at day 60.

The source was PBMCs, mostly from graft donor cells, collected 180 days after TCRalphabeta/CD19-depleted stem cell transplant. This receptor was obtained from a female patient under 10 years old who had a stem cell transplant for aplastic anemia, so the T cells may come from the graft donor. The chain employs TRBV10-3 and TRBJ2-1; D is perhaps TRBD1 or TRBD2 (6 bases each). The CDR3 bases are TGTGCCATCGGGAGAGGGGGGCTCAATGAGCAGTTCTTC. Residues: CAIGRGGLNEQFF.